This TCR beta chain is drawn from a study of blood T cell repertoires in COVID-19. Whole-study context: Both acute and convalescent COVID-19 samples were obtained from the United States, Italy and Spain.

The CDR3 is 13 residues long. Deletions cut 4 bases from V and 7 bases from J, with 13 bases between. CDR1 and CDR2 from the germline V gene are LNHNV and YYDKDF (reference sequence). TCRdb's table, derived via immunoSEQ multiplex PCR, lists solely in-frame clones and lacks some. This table holds 180,000 or so clones, less than 85% found once. Individuals drawn from approximately 26 US areas were roughly 18 to 89 years old. What the recovered Cohort 3 donors had was two negative PCRs, clearance, or symptom resolution. The chain couples TRBV15 to TRBJ2-5, with unresolved D. The clonotype was recovered from a woman aged 45-65 years who had recovered from COVID-19. Sample: PBMCs or T cells enriched from blood (not recorded which). DNA of the CDR3: TGTGCCACCAGCACTCTTGGTGTCGGGACCCAGTACTTC. Its translation: CATSTLGVGTQYF.